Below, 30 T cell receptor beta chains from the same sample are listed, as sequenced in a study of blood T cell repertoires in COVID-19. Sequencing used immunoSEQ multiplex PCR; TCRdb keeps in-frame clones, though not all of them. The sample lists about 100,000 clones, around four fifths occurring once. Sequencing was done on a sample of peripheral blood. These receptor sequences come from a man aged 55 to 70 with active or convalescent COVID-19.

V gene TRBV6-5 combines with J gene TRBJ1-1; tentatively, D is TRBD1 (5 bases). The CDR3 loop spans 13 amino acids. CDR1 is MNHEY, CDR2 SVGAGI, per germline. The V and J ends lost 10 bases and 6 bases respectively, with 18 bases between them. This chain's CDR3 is CAIKRGRLAEAFF. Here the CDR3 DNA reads TGTGCCATCAAAAGGGGTCGCTTGGCTGAAGCTTTCTTT.

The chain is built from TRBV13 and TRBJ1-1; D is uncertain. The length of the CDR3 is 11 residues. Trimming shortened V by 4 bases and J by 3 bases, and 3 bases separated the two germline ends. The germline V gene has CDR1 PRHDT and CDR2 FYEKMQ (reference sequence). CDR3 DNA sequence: TGTGCCAGCAGCTCTGACACTGAAGCTTTCTTT. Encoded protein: CASSSDTEAFF.

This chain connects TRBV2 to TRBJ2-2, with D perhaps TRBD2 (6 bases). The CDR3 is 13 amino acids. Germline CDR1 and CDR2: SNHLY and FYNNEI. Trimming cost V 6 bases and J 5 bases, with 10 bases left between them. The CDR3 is CASRGGPTGELFF. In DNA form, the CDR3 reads TGTGCCAGCAGGGGGGGACCTACCGGGGAGCTGTTTTTT.

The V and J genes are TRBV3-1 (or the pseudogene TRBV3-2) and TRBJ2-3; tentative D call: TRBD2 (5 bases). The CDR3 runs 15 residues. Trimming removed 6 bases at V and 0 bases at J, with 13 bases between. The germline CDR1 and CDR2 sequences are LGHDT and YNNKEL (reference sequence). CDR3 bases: TGTGCCAGCAGGAGCCGGGATAGAAGCACAGATACGCAGTATTTT. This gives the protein CASRSRDRSTDTQYF.

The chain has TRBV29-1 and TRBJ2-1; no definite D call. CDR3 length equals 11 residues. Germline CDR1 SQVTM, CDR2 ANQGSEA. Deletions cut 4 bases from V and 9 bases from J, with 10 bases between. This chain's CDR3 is CSVGYTGEQFF. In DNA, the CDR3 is TGCAGCGTTGGGTACACGGGTGAGCAGTTCTTC.

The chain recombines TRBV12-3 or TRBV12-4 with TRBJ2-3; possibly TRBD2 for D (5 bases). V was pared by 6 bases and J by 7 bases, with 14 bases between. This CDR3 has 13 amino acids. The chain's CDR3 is CASSRAGMNTQYF. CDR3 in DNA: TGTGCCAGCAGCCGAGCCGGGATGAATACGCAGTATTTT.

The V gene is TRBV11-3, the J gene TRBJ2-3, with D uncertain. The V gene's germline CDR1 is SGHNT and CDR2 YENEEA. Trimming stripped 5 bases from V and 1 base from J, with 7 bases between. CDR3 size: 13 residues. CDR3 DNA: TGTGCCAGCAGCCTGTCCCGCACAGATACGCAGTATTTT. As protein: CASSLSRTDTQYF.

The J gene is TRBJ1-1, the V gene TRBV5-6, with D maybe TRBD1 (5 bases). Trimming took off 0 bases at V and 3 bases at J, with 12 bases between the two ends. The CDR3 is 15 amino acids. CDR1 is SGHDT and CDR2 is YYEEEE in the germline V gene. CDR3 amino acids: CASSLVREWYTEAFF. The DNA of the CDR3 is TGTGCCAGCAGCTTGGTCAGGGAATGGTACACTGAAGCTTTCTTT.

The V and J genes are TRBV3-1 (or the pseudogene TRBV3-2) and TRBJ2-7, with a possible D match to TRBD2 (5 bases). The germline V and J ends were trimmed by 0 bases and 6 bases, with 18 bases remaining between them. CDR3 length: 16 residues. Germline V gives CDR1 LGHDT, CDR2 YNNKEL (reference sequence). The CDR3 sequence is CASSQDQSTLLAEQYF. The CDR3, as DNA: TGTGCCAGCAGCCAAGATCAATCTACCCTCCTAGCCGAGCAGTACTTC.

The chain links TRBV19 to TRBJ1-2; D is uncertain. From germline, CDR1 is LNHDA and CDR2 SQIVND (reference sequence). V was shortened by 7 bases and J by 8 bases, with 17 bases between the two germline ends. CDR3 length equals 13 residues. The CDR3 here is CASTGGTYEGYTF. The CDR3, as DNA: TGTGCCAGTACAGGAGGCACGTATGAGGGCTACACCTTC. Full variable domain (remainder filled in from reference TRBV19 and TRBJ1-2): DGGITQSPKYLFRKEGQNVTLSCEQNLNHDAMYWYRQDPGQGLRLIYYSQIVNDFQKGDIAEGYSVSREKKESFPLTVTSAQKNPTAFYLCASTGGTYEGYTFGSGTRLTVV.

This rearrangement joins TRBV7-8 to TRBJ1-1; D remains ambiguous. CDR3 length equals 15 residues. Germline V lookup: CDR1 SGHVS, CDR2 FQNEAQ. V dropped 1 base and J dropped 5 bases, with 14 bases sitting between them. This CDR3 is CASSLEGLGWTEAFF. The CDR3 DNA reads TGTGCCAGCAGCTTAGAAGGACTGGGCTGGACTGAAGCTTTCTTT.

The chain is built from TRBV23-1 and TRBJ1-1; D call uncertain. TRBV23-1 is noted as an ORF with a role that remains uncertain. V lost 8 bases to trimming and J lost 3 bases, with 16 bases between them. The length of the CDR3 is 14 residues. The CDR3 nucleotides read TGCGCCAGCCCCGCGGGCGGGTCTGACACTGAAGCTTTCTTT. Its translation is CASPAGGSDTEAFF.

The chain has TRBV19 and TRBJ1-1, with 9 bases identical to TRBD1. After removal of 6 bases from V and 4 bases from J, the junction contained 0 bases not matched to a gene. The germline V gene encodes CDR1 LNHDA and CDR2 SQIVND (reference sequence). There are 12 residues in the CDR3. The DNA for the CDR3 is TGTGCCAGTAGGACAGGGGGCACTGAAGCTTTCTTT. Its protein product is CASRTGGTEAFF.

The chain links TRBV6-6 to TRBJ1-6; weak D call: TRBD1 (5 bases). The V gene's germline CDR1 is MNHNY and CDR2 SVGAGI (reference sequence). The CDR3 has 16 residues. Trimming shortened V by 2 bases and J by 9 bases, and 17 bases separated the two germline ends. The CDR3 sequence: CASSYPRGESSSPLHF. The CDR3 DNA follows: TGTGCCAGCAGTTACCCACGGGGGGAGTCGAGTTCACCCCTCCACTTT.

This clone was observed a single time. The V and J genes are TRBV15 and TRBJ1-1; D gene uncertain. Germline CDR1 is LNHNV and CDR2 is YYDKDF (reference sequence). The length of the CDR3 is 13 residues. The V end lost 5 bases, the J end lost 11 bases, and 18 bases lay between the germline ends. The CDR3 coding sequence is TGTGCCACCAGCCGCCAGGTCCGAGGGTACGCTTTCTTT. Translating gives CATSRQVRGYAFF.

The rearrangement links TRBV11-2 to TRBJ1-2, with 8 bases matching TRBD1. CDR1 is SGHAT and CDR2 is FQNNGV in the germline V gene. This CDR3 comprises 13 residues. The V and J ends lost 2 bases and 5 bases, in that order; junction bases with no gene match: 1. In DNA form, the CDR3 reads TGTGCCAGCAGCTTACGGACAGGGTATGGCTACACCTTC. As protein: CASSLRTGYGYTF.

The chain's CDR3 is CASSLFNRGVETQYF. CDR3 DNA sequence: TGTGCCAGCAGCTTATTTAACAGGGGGGTGGAGACCCAGTACTTC. This chain links TRBV7-8 with TRBJ2-5; 8 bases map to TRBD1. The CDR3 length is 15 residues. V lost 2 bases, J lost 5 bases, and 7 bases stayed unmatched. CDR1 and CDR2 (germline): SGHVS, FQNEAQ. Filled out from reference TRBV7-8 and TRBJ2-5, the complete variable domain reads GAGVSQSPRYKVAKRGQDVALRCDPISGHVSLFWYQQALGQGPEFLTYFQNEAQLDKSGLPSDRFFAERPEGSVSTLKIQRTQQEDSAVYLCASSLFNRGVETQYFGPGTRLLVL.

The CDR3: CASSDRGRSNTEAFF. The DNA of the CDR3 is TGTGCCAGTAGCGACAGGGGGCGGTCGAACACTGAAGCTTTCTTT. The V gene is TRBV19, the J gene TRBJ1-1, with 10 bases that match TRBD1. Germline CDR1 is LNHDA and CDR2 is SQIVND (reference sequence). The junction had 5 bases not matched to a gene; V was cut back by 6 bases and J by 1 base. CDR3 length: 15 residues.

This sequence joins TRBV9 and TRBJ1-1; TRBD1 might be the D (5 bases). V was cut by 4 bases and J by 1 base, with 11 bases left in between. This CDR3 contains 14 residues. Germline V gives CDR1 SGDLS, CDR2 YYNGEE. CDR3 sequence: CASSWDSQNTEAFF. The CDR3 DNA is TGTGCCAGCAGCTGGGACTCCCAGAACACTGAAGCTTTCTTT.

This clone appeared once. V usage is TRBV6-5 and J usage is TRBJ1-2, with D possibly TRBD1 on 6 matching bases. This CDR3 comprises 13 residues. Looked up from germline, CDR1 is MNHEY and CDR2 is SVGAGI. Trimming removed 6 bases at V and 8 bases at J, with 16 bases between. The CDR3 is CASSKDRIRGYTF. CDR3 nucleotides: TGTGCCAGCAGCAAAGACAGGATTCGGGGCTACACCTTC.

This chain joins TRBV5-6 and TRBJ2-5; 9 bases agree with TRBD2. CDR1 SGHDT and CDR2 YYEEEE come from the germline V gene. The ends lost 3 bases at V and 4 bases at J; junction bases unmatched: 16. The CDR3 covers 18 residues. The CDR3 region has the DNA TGTGCCAGCAGCTGGATTACTAGCGGGTATTCAGGGGGAGAGACCCAGTACTTC. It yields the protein CASSWITSGYSGGETQYF.

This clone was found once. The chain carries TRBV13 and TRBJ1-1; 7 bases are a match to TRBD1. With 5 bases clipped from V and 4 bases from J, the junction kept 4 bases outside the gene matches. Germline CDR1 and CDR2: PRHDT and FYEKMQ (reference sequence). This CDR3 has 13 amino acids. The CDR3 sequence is CASSLQGSTEAFF. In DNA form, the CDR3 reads TGTGCCAGCAGCCTACAGGGGAGCACTGAAGCTTTCTTT.

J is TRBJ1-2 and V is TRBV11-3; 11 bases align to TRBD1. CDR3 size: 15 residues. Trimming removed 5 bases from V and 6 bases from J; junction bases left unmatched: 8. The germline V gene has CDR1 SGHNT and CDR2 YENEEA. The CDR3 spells CASSPRTGGPNGYTF. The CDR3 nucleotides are TGTGCCAGCAGCCCGAGGACAGGGGGCCCGAATGGCTACACCTTC.

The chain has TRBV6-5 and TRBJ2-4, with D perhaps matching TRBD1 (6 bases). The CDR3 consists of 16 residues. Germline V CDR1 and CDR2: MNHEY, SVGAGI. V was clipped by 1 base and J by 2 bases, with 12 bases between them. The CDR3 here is CASSYWAGVSKNIQYF. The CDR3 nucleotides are TGTGCCAGCAGTTACTGGGCAGGGGTTTCCAAAAACATTCAGTACTTC.

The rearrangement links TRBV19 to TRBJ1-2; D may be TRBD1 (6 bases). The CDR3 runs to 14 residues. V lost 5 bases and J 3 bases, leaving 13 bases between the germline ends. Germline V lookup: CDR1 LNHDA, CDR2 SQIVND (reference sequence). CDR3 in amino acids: CASSGGTSYYGYTF. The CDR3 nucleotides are TGTGCCAGTAGTGGGGGCACCTCGTACTATGGCTACACCTTC.

The chain's CDR3 is CATRDSGQGASSYGYTF. As DNA, the CDR3 is TGTGCCACTAGGGACTCCGGACAGGGGGCGTCTAGCTATGGCTACACCTTC. The chain has TRBV2 and TRBJ1-2; TRBD1 aligns across 11 bases. Germline V CDR1 and CDR2: SNHLY, FYNNEI. The trim removed 10 bases at V and 4 bases at J, leaving 17 bases unmatched. The CDR3 extends over 17 amino acids.

DNA of the CDR3: TGTGCCTGGACAGGGGTTGGAAACACCATATATTTT. Its translation: CAWTGVGNTIYF. V usage is TRBV30 and J usage is TRBJ1-3; maybe TRBD1 (6 bases). The CDR3 covers 12 residues. Germline V CDR1 and CDR2: GTSNPN, SVGIG (reference sequence). V was cut by 4 bases and J by 3 bases, with 7 bases left in between.

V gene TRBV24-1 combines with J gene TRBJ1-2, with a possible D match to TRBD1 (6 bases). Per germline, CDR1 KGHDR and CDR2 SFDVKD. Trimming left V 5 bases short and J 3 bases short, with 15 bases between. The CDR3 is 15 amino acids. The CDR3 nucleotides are TGTGCCACCAGTGGACGGCAGGGGCCTGACTATGGCTACACCTTC. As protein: CATSGRQGPDYGYTF.

The CDR3 loop is CASSPSPYEQYF. The CDR3 DNA is TGTGCCAGCAGCCCCTCTCCGTACGAGCAGTACTTC. The rearrangement joins TRBV28 to TRBJ2-7; D not certain. Per the germline V gene, CDR1 is MDHEN and CDR2 is SYDVKM. The V and J ends lost 6 bases and 4 bases respectively, with 10 bases between them. The CDR3 contains 12 residues.

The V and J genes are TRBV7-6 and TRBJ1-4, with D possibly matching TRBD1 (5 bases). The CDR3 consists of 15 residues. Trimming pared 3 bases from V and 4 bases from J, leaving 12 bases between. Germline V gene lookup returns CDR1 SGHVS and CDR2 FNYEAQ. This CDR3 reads CASSLVDSFNEKLFF. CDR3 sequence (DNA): TGTGCCAGCAGCTTGGTTGACAGTTTTAATGAAAAACTGTTTTTT.